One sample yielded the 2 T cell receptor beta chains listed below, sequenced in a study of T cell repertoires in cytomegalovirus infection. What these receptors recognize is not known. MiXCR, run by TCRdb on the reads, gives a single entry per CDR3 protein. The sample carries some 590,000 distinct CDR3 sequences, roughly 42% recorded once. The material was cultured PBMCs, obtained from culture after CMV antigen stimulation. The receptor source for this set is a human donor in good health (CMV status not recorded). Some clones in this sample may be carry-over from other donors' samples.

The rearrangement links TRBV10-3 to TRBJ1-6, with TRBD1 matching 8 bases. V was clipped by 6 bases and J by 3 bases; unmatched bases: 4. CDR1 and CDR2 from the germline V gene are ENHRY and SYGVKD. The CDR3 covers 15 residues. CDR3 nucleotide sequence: TGTGCCATCAGGGGGACAGGAATCTATAATTCACCCCTCCACTTT. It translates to CAIRGTGIYNSPLHF.

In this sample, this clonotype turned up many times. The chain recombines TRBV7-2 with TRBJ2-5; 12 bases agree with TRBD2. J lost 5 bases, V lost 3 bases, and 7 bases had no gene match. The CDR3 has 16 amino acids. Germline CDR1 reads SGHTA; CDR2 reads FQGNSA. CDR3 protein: CASSFGLAGGVETQYF. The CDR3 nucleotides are TGTGCCAGCAGCTTCGGTCTAGCGGGGGGGGTCGAGACCCAGTACTTC.